The 9 T cell receptor beta chains listed next were all sequenced from one sample in a study of neoadjuvant anti-PD-1 for oral cavity cancer. Profiled with immunoSEQ multiplex PCR; TCRdb holds only in-frame clones, not every one. The table has around 15,000 clones, 67% seen once. Sequencing used PBMCs, obtained before nivolumab (anti-PD-1) treatment. Receptor source: a person aged 40 to 85 with oral cavity squamous cell carcinoma.

This clone has more than one count but fewer than ten. The rearrangement links TRBV30 to TRBJ1-1; maybe TRBD1 (5 bases). There are 11 residues in the CDR3. Per the germline V gene, CDR1 is GTSNPN and CDR2 is SVGIG (reference sequence). The V and J ends lost 4 bases and 5 bases respectively, with 8 bases between them. The DNA for the CDR3 is TGTGCCTGGACAGGGTTTACTGAAGCTTTCTTT. Translation gives CAWTGFTEAFF. Full variable domain (outside the CDR3, taken from reference TRBV30 and TRBJ1-1): SQTIHQWPATLVQPVGSPLSLECTVEGTSNPNLYWYRQAAGRGLQLLFYSVGIGQISSEVPQNLSASRPQDRQFILSSKKLLLSDSGFYLCAWTGFTEAFFGQGTRLTVV.

The chain joins TRBV5-1 to TRBJ2-7, with a tentative D call TRBD1 (6 bases). This CDR3 spans 14 amino acids. CDR1 and CDR2 (germline): SGHRS, YFSETQ. V was shortened by 2 bases and J by 0 bases, with 9 bases between the two germline ends. The CDR3 reads CASSLGGYSYEQYF. DNA of the CDR3: TGCGCCAGCAGCTTAGGGGGATACTCCTACGAGCAGTACTTC.

The genes are TRBV2 and TRBJ1-5; no reliable D call. Trimming left V 10 bases short and J 0 bases short, with 16 bases between. Per germline, CDR1 SNHLY and CDR2 FYNNEI. CDR3 length equals 15 residues. The CDR3 here is CAIGGRIDSNQPQHF. The DNA of the CDR3 is TGTGCCATCGGCGGCAGAATAGATAGCAATCAGCCCCAGCATTTT.

V usage is TRBV5-1 and J usage is TRBJ2-3; no clear D gene. The length of the CDR3 is 12 residues. CDR1 and CDR2 from the germline V gene are SGHRS and YFSETQ. Trimming left V 0 bases short and J 5 bases short, with 4 bases between. The CDR3 region is CASSLAQDTQYF. The CDR3 nucleotides are TGCGCCAGCAGCTTGGCCCAAGATACGCAGTATTTT.

In this sample, this clone turned up a few times. This chain uses TRBV5-1 with TRBJ2-7; no clear D. This CDR3 is built from 11 residues. The germline V and J ends were trimmed by 4 bases and 6 bases, with 8 bases remaining between them. Germline-derived CDR1 and CDR2 are SGHRS and YFSETQ. The CDR3 DNA is TGCGCCAGCAGCCTAGGAACCGAGCAGTACTTC. Its translation is CASSLGTEQYF.

This chain uses TRBV27 with TRBJ1-1, with D possibly TRBD1 on 6 matching bases. The CDR3 is 17 amino acids. The germline CDR1 and CDR2 sequences are MNHEY and SMNVEV (reference sequence). V lost 3 bases and J lost 5, with 22 bases in between. Written as DNA, the CDR3 is TGTGCCAGCAGTTTCGGCGGGGGCGCGAGAAGGGGGACTGAAGCTTTCTTT. This sequence encodes CASSFGGGARRGTEAFF.

The gene calls are TRBV5-4 and TRBJ2-2; 11 bases are shared with TRBD2. The CDR3 sequence is 15 residues long. The ends lost 5 bases at V and 5 bases at J; junction bases unmatched: 5. Germline V gene data show CDR1 as SGHNT and CDR2 as YYREEE (reference sequence). The CDR3 DNA is TGTGCCAGCAGTGACACTAGCGGGAGAACCGGGGAGCTGTTTTTT. Translating gives CASSDTSGRTGELFF.

J is TRBJ1-3 and V is TRBV11-2; the D gene is possibly TRBD1 (5 bases). V gave up 4 bases and J gave up 1 base, with 14 bases separating them. The CDR3 runs to 16 residues. Germline V gene lookup returns CDR1 SGHAT and CDR2 FQNNGV. The CDR3 DNA is TGTGCCAGCAGCTCGACGGGGGGAGTGTCTGGAAACACCATATATTTT. It codes for CASSSTGGVSGNTIYF.

The chain uses TRBV5-6 and TRBJ2-1, with D possibly matching TRBD2 (5 bases). V lost 0 bases and J lost 4, with 11 bases in between. The CDR3 is 15 amino acids. Germline V gene sequence: CDR1 SGHDT, CDR2 YYEEEE. The CDR3: CASSLGASRYNEQFF. CDR3 DNA: TGTGCCAGCAGCTTGGGGGCTAGCAGATACAATGAGCAGTTCTTC.